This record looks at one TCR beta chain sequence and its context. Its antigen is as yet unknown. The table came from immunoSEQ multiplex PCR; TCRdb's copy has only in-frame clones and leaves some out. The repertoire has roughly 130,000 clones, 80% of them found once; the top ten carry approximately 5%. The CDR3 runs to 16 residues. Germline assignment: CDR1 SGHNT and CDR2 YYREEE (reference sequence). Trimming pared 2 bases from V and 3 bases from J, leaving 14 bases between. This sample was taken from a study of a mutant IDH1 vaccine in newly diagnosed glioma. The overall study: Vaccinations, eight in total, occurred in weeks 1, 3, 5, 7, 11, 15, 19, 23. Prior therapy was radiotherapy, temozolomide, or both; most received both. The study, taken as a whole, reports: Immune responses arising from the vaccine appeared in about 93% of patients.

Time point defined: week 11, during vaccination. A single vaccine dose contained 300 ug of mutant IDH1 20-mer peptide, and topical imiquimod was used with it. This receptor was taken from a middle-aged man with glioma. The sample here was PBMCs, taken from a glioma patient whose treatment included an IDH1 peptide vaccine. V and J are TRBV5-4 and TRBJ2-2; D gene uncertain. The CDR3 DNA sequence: TGTGCCAGCAGCTTAAAAGGAAATATGGACACCGGGGAGCTGTTTTTT. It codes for CASSLKGNMDTGELFF.